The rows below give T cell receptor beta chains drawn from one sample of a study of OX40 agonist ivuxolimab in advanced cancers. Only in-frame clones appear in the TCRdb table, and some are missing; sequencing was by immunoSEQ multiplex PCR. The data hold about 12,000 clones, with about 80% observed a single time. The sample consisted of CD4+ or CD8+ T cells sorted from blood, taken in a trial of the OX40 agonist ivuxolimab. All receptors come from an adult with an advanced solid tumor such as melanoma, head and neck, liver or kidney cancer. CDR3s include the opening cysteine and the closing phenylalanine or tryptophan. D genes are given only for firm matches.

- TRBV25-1 CASEEGRGLSGNTIYF
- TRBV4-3 CASSPTEMNEKLFF
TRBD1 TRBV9 CASSLRTGENTGELFF
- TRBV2 CASSEQLSSYNSPLHF
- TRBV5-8 CASSATSFSEQYF
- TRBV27 CASSLPGQSEAFF
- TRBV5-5 CASSFSGNTEAFF
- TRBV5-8 CASFPRGTNYGYTF
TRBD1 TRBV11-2 CASSRTGTANTEAFF
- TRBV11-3 CASSHPEGGEQYF
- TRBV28 CASSPVQGSNQPQHF
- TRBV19 CASSHTESSYNEQFF
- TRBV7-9 CASSSSGYGYTF
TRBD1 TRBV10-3 CAISESSDRGTHSSGNTIYF
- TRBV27 CASKGFSEAFF
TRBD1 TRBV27 CASSAGQPMLTEAFF
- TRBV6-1 CASSERGGGTYEQYF
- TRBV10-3 CAISEPVGGAIYGYTF
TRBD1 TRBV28 CASSSHGTDLNYGYTF
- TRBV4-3 CASSQDSSLSYEQYF
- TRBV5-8 CASSFWQAAPDTQYF
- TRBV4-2 CASSHFGGNEAFF
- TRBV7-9 CASSLNQGGNYTF
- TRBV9 CASSVGGGFIPVNYGYTF
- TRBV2 CASSDMGGRSEQFF
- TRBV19 CASSPSGSRGNQPQHF
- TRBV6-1 CASSEEEAGANVLTF
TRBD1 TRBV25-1 CASSPGTGLGYTF
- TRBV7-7 CASSSLSGTEAFF
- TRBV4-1 CASSQGLWGVRDTEAFF
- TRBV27 CASRDTNTEAFF
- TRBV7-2 CASSFRYTEAFF
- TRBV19 CASSKDRDFSYEQYF
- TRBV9 CASSVGGLSHGEQFF
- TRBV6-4 CASSDSANTEAFF
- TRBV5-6 CASSLGTFATNEKLFF
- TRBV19 CASSIGSAGTNFFYNEQFF
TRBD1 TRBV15 CATSTPSDRVDYGYTF
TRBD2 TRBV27 CASSMKGLAGGYEQYF
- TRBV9 CASSASFSGSYNEQFF
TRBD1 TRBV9 CASSEGANTEAFF
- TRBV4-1 CASSQETREQFF
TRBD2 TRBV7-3 CASSLISSGNNEQFF
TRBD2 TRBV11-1 CASSLAWVAGGNEQFF
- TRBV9 CASSVAEDQETQYF
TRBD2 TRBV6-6 CASREVAGQDNEQFF
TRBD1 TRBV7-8 CASSRTQGFGSNGYTF
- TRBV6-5 CAGGRETQYF
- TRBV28 CASSPHWNTQYF
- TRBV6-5 CASSYSGGELFF
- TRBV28 CASSLSFVQGPHQPQHF
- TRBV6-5 CASSPPSNPYEQYF
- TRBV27 CASSLIGTGNTIYF
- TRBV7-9 CASSLSLYEQYF
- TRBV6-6 CASSYFDGSSYEQYF
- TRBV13 CASSSQGHPYGYTF
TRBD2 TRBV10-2 CASSEGLAGTSTDTQYF
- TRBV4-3 CASSQEMISYNEQFF
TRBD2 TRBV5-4 CASSPTTGLAGSYEQYF
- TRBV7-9 CASSLGGNSANTGELFF